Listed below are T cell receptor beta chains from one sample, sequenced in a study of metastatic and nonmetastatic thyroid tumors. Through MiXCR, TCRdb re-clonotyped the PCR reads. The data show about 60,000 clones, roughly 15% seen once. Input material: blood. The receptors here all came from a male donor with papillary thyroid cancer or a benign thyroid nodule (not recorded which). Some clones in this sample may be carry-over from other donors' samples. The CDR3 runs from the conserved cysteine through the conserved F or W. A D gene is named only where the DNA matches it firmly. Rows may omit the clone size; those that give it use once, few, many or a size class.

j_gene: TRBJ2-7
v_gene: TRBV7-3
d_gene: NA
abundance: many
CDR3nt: TGTGCCAGCAGCTTAACCCGGAACAGGACCTACGAGCAGTACTTC
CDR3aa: CASSLTRNRTYEQYF

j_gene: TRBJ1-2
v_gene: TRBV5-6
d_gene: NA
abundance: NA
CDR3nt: TGTGCCAGCAGCCCGGGGGCCGGGTATGGCTACACCTTC
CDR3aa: CASSPGAGYGYTF

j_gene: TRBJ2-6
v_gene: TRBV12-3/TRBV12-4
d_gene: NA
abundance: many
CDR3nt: TGTGCCAGCAGTTTAGGGGGAGTCCCCTCTGGGGCCAACGTCCTGACTTTC
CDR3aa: CASSLGGVPSGANVLTF

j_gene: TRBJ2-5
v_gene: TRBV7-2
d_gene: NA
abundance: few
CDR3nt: TGTGCCAGCAGCTTAGGACAAAGGGTCCAAGAGACCCAGTACTTC
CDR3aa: CASSLGQRVQETQYF

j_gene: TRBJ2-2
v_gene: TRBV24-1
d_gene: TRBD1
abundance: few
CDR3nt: TGTGCCACCAGTGATTTCAACAGGGGCCCCGGAACCGGGGAGCTGTTTTTT
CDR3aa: CATSDFNRGPGTGELFF

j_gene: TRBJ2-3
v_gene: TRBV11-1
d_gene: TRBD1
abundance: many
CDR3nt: TGTGCCAGCAGCTTAGTAGGGACAGGCGAGGTACCAGATACGCAGTATTTT
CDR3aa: CASSLVGTGEVPDTQYF

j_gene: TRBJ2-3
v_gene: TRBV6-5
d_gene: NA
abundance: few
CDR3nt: TGTGCCAGCATTACGGGGGCAGCCACCGGAGATACGCAGTATTTT
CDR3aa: CASITGAATGDTQYF

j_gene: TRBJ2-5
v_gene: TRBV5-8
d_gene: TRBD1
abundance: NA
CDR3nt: TGTGCCAGCAGCTTGGGAACAGGGGGCAGGGAGACCCAGTACTTC
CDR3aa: CASSLGTGGRETQYF

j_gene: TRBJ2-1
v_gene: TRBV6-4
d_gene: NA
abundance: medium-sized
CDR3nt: TGTGCCAGCAGTGAGGGCAGGGACCCCTACAATGAGCAGTTCTTC
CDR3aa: CASSEGRDPYNEQFF

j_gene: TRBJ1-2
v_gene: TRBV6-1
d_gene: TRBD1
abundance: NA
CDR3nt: TGTGCCAGCAGTCCTCGGGACAGGGTGGGGTATGGCTACACCTTC
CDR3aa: CASSPRDRVGYGYTF

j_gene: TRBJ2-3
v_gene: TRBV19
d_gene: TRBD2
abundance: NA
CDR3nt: TGTGCGAGTGGCGGGGGGGCATGGGATACGCAGTATTTT
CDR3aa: CASGGGAWDTQYF

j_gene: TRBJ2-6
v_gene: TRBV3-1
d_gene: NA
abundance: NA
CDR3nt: TGTGCCAGCGGCCAGAATTTGGTTCATCCTGGGGCCAACGTCCTGACTTTC
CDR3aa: CASGQNLVHPGANVLTF

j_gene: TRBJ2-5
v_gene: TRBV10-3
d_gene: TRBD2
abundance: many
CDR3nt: TGTGCCATCAGTGATGGCGGGGGGGCAGAAAGGGAGACCCAGTACTTC
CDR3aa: CAISDGGGAERETQYF

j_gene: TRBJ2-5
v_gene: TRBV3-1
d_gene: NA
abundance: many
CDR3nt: TGTGCCAGCAGCCAAGCTAGGGGAGAGACCCAGTACTTC
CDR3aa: CASSQARGETQYF